Below are 17 T cell receptor beta chains sequenced from a single sample in a study of OX40 agonist ivuxolimab in advanced cancers. TCRdb keeps only in-frame clones here, not all; method: immunoSEQ multiplex PCR. Of over 50,000 clones listed, 70% to 90% are singletons. The source material was CD4+ or CD8+ T cells sorted from blood, sampled in a trial of the OX40 agonist ivuxolimab. These receptors were collected from an adult with an advanced solid tumor such as melanoma, head and neck, liver or kidney cancer.

The rearrangement uses TRBV9 and TRBJ2-3; D perhaps matches TRBD1 (6 bases). CDR3 length: 15 residues. Germline CDR1 reads SGDLS; CDR2 reads YYNGEE. V dropped 2 bases and J dropped 2 bases, with 12 bases sitting between them. In DNA form, the CDR3 reads TGTGCCAGCAGCGTCGGACTGGGGGCCACAGATACGCAGTATTTT. Encoded protein: CASSVGLGATDTQYF.

The rearrangement links TRBV19 to TRBJ2-5; D might be TRBD1 (6 bases). Germline V lookup: CDR1 LNHDA, CDR2 SQIVND (reference sequence). This CDR3 comprises 14 residues. V was clipped by 3 bases and J by 2 bases, with 10 bases between them. The CDR3 loop reads CASSIRRGQETQYF. CDR3 in DNA: TGTGCCAGTAGTATCCGCAGGGGTCAAGAGACCCAGTACTTC.

This chain uses TRBV6-1 with TRBJ2-7; 7 bases are shared with TRBD1. The CDR3 sequence is 14 residues long. CDR1 and CDR2 (germline): MNHNS, SASEGT. The J segment lost 5 bases and the V segment lost 6 bases, leaving 10 bases of the junction unmatched. CDR3 DNA sequence: TGTGCCAGCAGCCCGGGTGCAGGGGGTAACGAGCAGTACTTC. Residues: CASSPGAGGNEQYF.

The CDR3: CASSVGGAGANVLTF. DNA of the CDR3: TGTGCCAGCAGCGTAGGGGGAGCTGGGGCCAACGTCCTGACTTTC. V gene TRBV9 combines with J gene TRBJ2-6; D may be TRBD2 (5 bases). The V end lost 0 bases, the J end lost 2 bases, and 6 bases lay between the germline ends. Germline values: CDR1 SGDLS, CDR2 YYNGEE. The CDR3 length is 15 residues.

CDR3 DNA: TGCGCCAGCAGCCAAGGGACAGCCCCCGAGCAGTTCTTC. It codes for CASSQGTAPEQFF. The V call is TRBV4-3, the J call TRBJ2-1; a weak D match, TRBD1 (6 bases). V shed 1 base and J shed 10 bases, with 11 bases lying between them. This CDR3 contains 13 residues. Germline lookup yields CDR1 LGHNA and CDR2 YSLEER.

V usage is TRBV15 and J usage is TRBJ1-3; no clear D gene. V dropped 0 bases and J dropped 4 bases, with 13 bases sitting between them. CDR3 length: 16 amino acids. The germline gives CDR1 LNHNV, CDR2 YYDKDF (reference sequence). CDR3 DNA: TGTGCCACCAGCAGAGATGGTGCCAGACCGGGAAACACCATATATTTT. Translation: CATSRDGARPGNTIYF.

The gene calls are TRBV10-3 and TRBJ1-3; D ambiguous. This CDR3 spans 15 amino acids. V gave up 3 bases and J gave up 2 bases, with 11 bases separating them. CDR1 and CDR2 from the germline V gene are ENHRY and SYGVKD. The CDR3 DNA follows: TGTGCCATCAGTGACCCCACCAGTGCTGGAAACACCATATATTTT. The encoded protein is CAISDPTSAGNTIYF.

The chain combines TRBV5-5 with TRBJ2-2; perhaps TRBD1 as D (5 bases). This CDR3 is 16 amino acids long. Trimming left V 4 bases short and J 4 bases short, with 17 bases between. Germline CDR1 and CDR2: SGHKS and YYEKEE (reference sequence). CDR3 nucleotide sequence: TGTGCCAGCAGCACCGGTGGGGCCCAAACCACCGGGGAGCTGTTTTTT. Amino acids: CASSTGGAQTTGELFF.

This clone was recorded a few times. As DNA, the CDR3 is TGCGCCAGCAGCTTGGATAGCGGGACTTTTTTCAATGAGCAGTTCTTC. Protein product: CASSLDSGTFFNEQFF. The chain links TRBV5-1 to TRBJ2-1; 8 bases are a match to TRBD2. Germline assignment: CDR1 SGHRS and CDR2 YFSETQ. The CDR3 sequence is 16 residues long. The ends lost 0 bases at V and 6 bases at J; junction bases unmatched: 8.

The chain is built from TRBV10-3 and TRBJ1-5; maybe TRBD1 (5 bases). Trimming removed 2 bases at V and 1 base at J, with 12 bases between. This CDR3 has 16 amino acids. From germline, CDR1 is ENHRY and CDR2 SYGVKD. This CDR3 reads CAISEGVRESNQPQHF. CDR3 bases: TGTGCCATCAGTGAGGGGGTCAGGGAAAGCAATCAGCCCCAGCATTTT.

The chain is built from TRBV11-2 and TRBJ1-2; unclear D gene. The V gene lost 3 bases and the J gene lost 1 base, with 9 bases spanning the gap. This CDR3 is 14 amino acids long. CDR1 and CDR2 (germline): SGHAT, FQNNGV. CDR3 loop: CASSFSDFNYGYTF. The DNA for the CDR3 is TGTGCCAGCAGCTTCTCGGACTTTAACTATGGCTACACCTTC.

This chain joins TRBV5-1 and TRBJ2-1; a weak D match, TRBD2 (6 bases). The CDR3 covers 15 residues. The germline V gene has CDR1 SGHRS and CDR2 YFSETQ. Trimming removed 4 bases at V and 7 bases at J, with 18 bases between. DNA for the CDR3: TGCGCCAGCAGCCGATCGGGAGCGGGTGGGAATGAGCAGTTCTTC. This sequence encodes CASSRSGAGGNEQFF.

The chain links TRBV28 to TRBJ1-5; TRBD1 might be the D (6 bases). The CDR3 loop spans 12 amino acids. V was cut by 7 bases and J by 7 bases, with 11 bases left in between. Germline values: CDR1 MDHEN, CDR2 SYDVKM. For the CDR3, the DNA is TGTGCCAGCACCAAGGGGGGACAGCCCCAGCATTTT. It specifies CASTKGGQPQHF.

V gene TRBV7-2 combines with J gene TRBJ2-2; D is unresolved. V lost 5 bases and J lost 8, with 12 bases in between. The CDR3 is 13 residues long. Germline CDR1 and CDR2: SGHTA and FQGNSA. CDR3 protein: CASSLPKVGELFF. DNA of the CDR3: TGTGCCAGCAGCCTTCCTAAGGTGGGGGAGCTGTTTTTT.

The genes are TRBV11-1 and TRBJ1-2; possible D gene TRBD1, 6 bases. V was trimmed by 1 base and J by 6 bases, leaving 12 bases between them. This CDR3 comprises 14 residues. Looked up from germline, CDR1 is SGHAT and CDR2 is FQDESV (reference sequence). The CDR3 reads CASSLDRDVHGYTF. CDR3 bases: TGTGCCAGCAGCTTAGACAGGGATGTCCATGGCTACACCTTC. Supplemented by reference TRBV11-1 and TRBJ1-2, the full variable domain reads EAEVAQSPRYKITEKSQAVAFWCDPISGHATLYWYRQILGQGPELLVQFQDESVVDDSQLPKDRFSAERLKGVDSTLKIQPAELGDSAMYLCASSLDRDVHGYTFGSGTRLTVV.

The V call is TRBV19, the J call TRBJ1-5; no firm D call. This CDR3 spans 15 amino acids. Trimming stripped 1 base from V and 4 bases from J, with 11 bases between. The germline gives CDR1 LNHDA, CDR2 SQIVND (reference sequence). Written as DNA, the CDR3 is TGTGCCAGTAGTATAGCCCCCGGAGGGAATCAGCCCCAGCATTTT. Translating gives CASSIAPGGNQPQHF.

The chain couples TRBV6-5 to TRBJ1-5; D is ambiguous. This CDR3 is built from 15 residues. Germline CDR1 MNHEY, CDR2 SVGAGI. V lost 0 bases and J lost 5, with 11 bases in between. In DNA, the CDR3 is TGTGCCAGCAGTTACTCCTCTAGTCTAGATCAGCCCCAGCATTTT. Amino acids: CASSYSSSLDQPQHF.